This TCR beta chain was profiled in a study of Ad26.COV2.S vaccination and SARS-CoV-2 variants. The wider study: As a participant in COV1001, the donor was in the Ad26.COV2.S trial arm. Dosing was one shot or two shots 56 days apart.

Libraries were prepared by immunoSEQ multiplex PCR; TCRdb keeps only in-frame clonotypes and omits some of them. Of approximately 410,000 clones listed, roughly 88% are singletons. Treatment here: around 19 received Ad26.COV2.S at low or high dose, single or two shots; about 5 received placebo; per-sample allocation not given. Vaccine and placebo recipients were sampled on day 63 after the first injection. Aged 18-55 years, donor was enrolled in Boston in about 2020. The sequenced sample was peripheral blood, obtained in a trial of Ad26.COV2.S vaccine versus placebo. The TCR originated in a person between 18 and 65 years old who received the Ad26.COV2.S COVID-19 vaccine or a placebo.

The DNA for the CDR3 is TGTGCCAAACTTAACCGGGACAGGGACCCAAACTATGGCTACACCTTC. It translates to CAKLNRDRDPNYGYTF. V is TRBV2 and J is TRBJ1-2; TRBD1 agrees at 9 bases. CDR1 is SNHLY, CDR2 FYNNEI, per germline. Trimming removed 10 bases from V and 2 bases from J; junction bases left unmatched: 14. There are 16 residues in the CDR3.